This T cell receptor beta chain is drawn from a study of blood T cell repertoires in COVID-19. In the original analysis: Amplified reference gene primers provided the basis for estimating nucleated cell counts. Clones were read by immunoSEQ multiplex PCR, and TCRdb kept only the in-frame ones, dropping some. V, J and clone size derive from that table, while D and trimming were established from the DNA sequence. The data contain about 45,000 clones, roughly nine tenths of them singletons. The sequenced sample was peripheral blood. The receptor comes from a human donor in a cohort sampled during active COVID-19.

The CDR3 is CASAPRGDSYEQYF. In DNA form, the CDR3 reads TGCGCCAGCGCCCCTCGGGGGGACTCCTACGAGCAGTACTTC. This sequence joins TRBV5-1 and TRBJ2-7, with 7 bases identical to TRBD2. V was pared by 7 bases and J by 0 bases, with 7 bases of the junction left unmatched. This CDR3 contains 14 residues. The germline V gene has CDR1 SGHRS and CDR2 YFSETQ.